These T cell receptor beta chains were read from a single sample in a study of blood T cell repertoires in COVID-19. Using immunoSEQ multiplex PCR, the repertoire was profiled, and TCRdb retains in-frame clones only, with some absent. Among roughly 230,000 clones listed, about 85% were seen once. Sequencing was done on a sample of peripheral blood. The receptor source for this set is a man in his forties or fifties with acute or convalescent COVID-19. The CDR3 runs from the conserved cysteine through the conserved F or W. A D gene is named only where the DNA matches it firmly. Size tells how often a clone was seen (once, few, many) or the class of an expanded clone, and some rows leave it out.

v_call: TRBV5-1
clone_size: -
d_call: -
j_call: TRBJ1-2
cdr3_nt: TGCGCCAGCAGCTTGGGACAGACAGATGGCTACACCTTC
cdr3_aa: CASSLGQTDGYTF

v_call: TRBV11-1
clone_size: -
d_call: TRBD1
j_call: TRBJ1-1
cdr3_nt: TGTGCCAGCAGCCCCGACAGGGGGGAAACTGAAGCTTTCTTT
cdr3_aa: CASSPDRGETEAFF

v_call: TRBV19
clone_size: -
d_call: -
j_call: TRBJ2-1
cdr3_nt: TGTGCCAGTAGATTAAGGGGTTCACTAAGCTCCTACAATGAGCAGTTCTTC
cdr3_aa: CASRLRGSLSSYNEQFF

v_call: TRBV28
clone_size: -
d_call: TRBD1
j_call: TRBJ1-2
cdr3_nt: TGTGCCAGCAGTAGGGCGGGACAGGGCTCGTATGGCTACACCTTC
cdr3_aa: CASSRAGQGSYGYTF

v_call: TRBV19
clone_size: -
d_call: -
j_call: TRBJ2-7
cdr3_nt: TGTGCCAGTAGTCGCCGCGGGTACTCCTACGAGCAGTACTTC
cdr3_aa: CASSRRGYSYEQYF

v_call: TRBV2
clone_size: once
d_call: TRBD1
j_call: TRBJ1-2
cdr3_nt: TGTGCCAGCAGTCTTACAGGGGCCTATGGCTACACCTTC
cdr3_aa: CASSLTGAYGYTF

v_call: TRBV9
clone_size: -
d_call: -
j_call: TRBJ2-5
cdr3_nt: TGTGCCAGCAGCGCGGGTCTGTCGGGGAATAAAGAGACCCAGTACTTC
cdr3_aa: CASSAGLSGNKETQYF

v_call: TRBV30
clone_size: -
d_call: TRBD1
j_call: TRBJ1-2
cdr3_nt: TGTGCCTGGAATTCAGGGGGCTATGGCTACACCTTC
cdr3_aa: CAWNSGGYGYTF

v_call: TRBV19
clone_size: -
d_call: -
j_call: TRBJ1-5
cdr3_nt: TGTGCCAGTAGTATCAGATTAGGGAGTCAGCCCCAGCATTTT
cdr3_aa: CASSIRLGSQPQHF

v_call: TRBV4-2
clone_size: -
d_call: -
j_call: TRBJ1-6
cdr3_nt: TGTGCCAGCAGCCAAGGAACAGGGATGAATTCACCCCTCCACTTT
cdr3_aa: CASSQGTGMNSPLHF

v_call: TRBV12-3/TRBV12-4
clone_size: -
d_call: -
j_call: TRBJ2-7
cdr3_nt: TGTGCCAGCAGTTTTAGTAACTACGAGCAGTACTTC
cdr3_aa: CASSFSNYEQYF

v_call: TRBV28
clone_size: -
d_call: -
j_call: TRBJ1-1
cdr3_nt: TGTGCCAGCAGTCCCCCGGGGGGAAGGGGGAACACTGAAGCTTTCTTT
cdr3_aa: CASSPPGGRGNTEAFF

v_call: TRBV7-3
clone_size: -
d_call: TRBD2
j_call: TRBJ2-1
cdr3_nt: TGTGCCAGCAGCCAGGGACTAGCGGCCCACAATGAGCAGTTCTTC
cdr3_aa: CASSQGLAAHNEQFF

v_call: TRBV13
clone_size: -
d_call: -
j_call: TRBJ2-6
cdr3_nt: TGTGCCAGCAGCTTAAGGTTGCGGGACGGACTGCGGGGGGCCAACGTCCTGACTTTC
cdr3_aa: CASSLRLRDGLRGANVLTF

v_call: TRBV3-1/TRBV3-2
clone_size: once
d_call: TRBD2
j_call: TRBJ2-2
cdr3_nt: TGTGCCAGCAGCCAAGCCTTCAAGCGGGGTTACACCGGGGAGCTGTTTTTT
cdr3_aa: CASSQAFKRGYTGELFF

v_call: TRBV2
clone_size: -
d_call: TRBD2
j_call: TRBJ2-3
cdr3_nt: TGTGCCAGCAGTGATGGTGGCGGGGGGATTACAGATACGCAGTATTTT
cdr3_aa: CASSDGGGGITDTQYF

v_call: TRBV7-3
clone_size: -
d_call: -
j_call: TRBJ2-2
cdr3_nt: TGTGCCAGCAGCTCGGGACTCCTATCCGACACCGGGGAGCTGTTTTTT
cdr3_aa: CASSSGLLSDTGELFF

v_call: TRBV2
clone_size: -
d_call: TRBD2
j_call: TRBJ2-2
cdr3_nt: TGTGCCAGCAGTGTGACTAGCGGCGACACCGGGGAGCTGTTTTTT
cdr3_aa: CASSVTSGDTGELFF

v_call: TRBV7-3
clone_size: -
d_call: TRBD1
j_call: TRBJ1-2
cdr3_nt: TGTGCCAGCAGCCCTGGACAGGGCAGCTACACCTTC
cdr3_aa: CASSPGQGSYTF

v_call: TRBV3-1/TRBV3-2
clone_size: -
d_call: -
j_call: TRBJ2-5
cdr3_nt: TGTGCCAGCAGCCAAGGACGTCCGCGCACAGGGTCAACGCAAGAGACCCAGTACTTC
cdr3_aa: CASSQGRPRTGSTQETQYF

v_call: TRBV11-2
clone_size: -
d_call: -
j_call: TRBJ1-2
cdr3_nt: TGTGCCAGCAGCTCCCGACAGGAAGGGGTGAACTATGGCTACACCTTC
cdr3_aa: CASSSRQEGVNYGYTF

v_call: TRBV19
clone_size: -
d_call: -
j_call: TRBJ2-2
cdr3_nt: TGTGCCAGTCGCAGACAGGTTAACACCGGGGAGCTGTTTTTT
cdr3_aa: CASRRQVNTGELFF

v_call: TRBV15
clone_size: -
d_call: -
j_call: TRBJ1-6
cdr3_nt: TGTGCCACCACCCTTAACCTGGACATGGGCCTCCACTTT
cdr3_aa: CATTLNLDMGLHF

v_call: TRBV2
clone_size: -
d_call: -
j_call: TRBJ1-2
cdr3_nt: TGTGCCAGCAGTGAAGCCCTCGGCTGGGCGACTAACTATGGCTACACCTTC
cdr3_aa: CASSEALGWATNYGYTF

v_call: TRBV5-1
clone_size: -
d_call: -
j_call: TRBJ2-6
cdr3_nt: TGCGCCAGCAGCTTCGGGTCCTCTGGGGCCAACGTCCTGACTTTC
cdr3_aa: CASSFGSSGANVLTF

v_call: TRBV12-3/TRBV12-4
clone_size: -
d_call: TRBD1
j_call: TRBJ1-2
cdr3_nt: TGTGCCAGCAGTCCTACAGGGGTTCATGGCTACACCTTC
cdr3_aa: CASSPTGVHGYTF

v_call: TRBV5-4
clone_size: -
d_call: TRBD1
j_call: TRBJ1-2
cdr3_nt: TGTGCCAGCAGCAGGGCGCCGGGACAGGGTGTAGGGGGCTACACCTTC
cdr3_aa: CASSRAPGQGVGGYTF

v_call: TRBV7-3
clone_size: -
d_call: -
j_call: TRBJ1-6
cdr3_nt: TGTGCCAGCAGCTTAAATGGACTACCTAATTCACCCCTCCACTTT
cdr3_aa: CASSLNGLPNSPLHF